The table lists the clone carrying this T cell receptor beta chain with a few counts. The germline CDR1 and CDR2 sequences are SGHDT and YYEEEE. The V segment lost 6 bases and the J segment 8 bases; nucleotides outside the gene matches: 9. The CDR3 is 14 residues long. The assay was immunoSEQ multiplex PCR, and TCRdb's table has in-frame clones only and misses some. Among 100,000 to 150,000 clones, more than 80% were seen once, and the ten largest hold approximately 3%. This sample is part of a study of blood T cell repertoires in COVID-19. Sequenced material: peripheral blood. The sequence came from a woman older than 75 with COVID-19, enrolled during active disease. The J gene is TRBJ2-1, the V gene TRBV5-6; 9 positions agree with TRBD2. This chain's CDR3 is CASTLAGEKDEQFF. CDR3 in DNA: TGTGCCAGCACCTTAGCGGGAGAGAAAGATGAGCAGTTCTTC.